The 22 T cell receptor beta chains reported below all come from one sample, sequenced in a study of cytomegalovirus exposure and HLA in healthy donors. PCR primers comprised 60 Vbeta and 13 Jbeta primers. Sequencing was performed with immunoSEQ multiplex PCR; in TCRdb, only in-frame clones are kept and a portion is missing. The sample shows over 150,000 clones, about 80% of them seen only once. The source material was PBMCs. Receptor source: a man aged 35 to 55 in good health and CMV-seronegative.

The rearrangement links TRBV28 to TRBJ2-1; D possibly corresponds to TRBD1 (5 bases). The CDR3 has 11 residues. V gave up 6 bases and J gave up 10 bases, with 10 bases separating them. Looked up from germline, CDR1 is MDHEN and CDR2 is SYDVKM. The CDR3 DNA sequence: TGTGCCAGCAGCCAGGGTGGCGAGCAGTTCTTC. Translated: CASSQGGEQFF. The full variable domain, completed using reference TRBV28 and TRBJ2-1, is DVKVTQSSRYLVKRTGEKVFLECVQDMDHENMFWYRQDPGLGLRLIYFSYDVKMKEKGDIPEGYSVSREKKERFSLILESASTNQTSMYLCASSQGGEQFFGPGTRLTVL.

This chain links TRBV10-3 with TRBJ2-1, with TRBD2 identical over 8 bases. CDR3 length: 15 residues. J gave up 5 bases and V 4 bases, and 7 bases lay outside the gene matches. Germline assignment: CDR1 ENHRY and CDR2 SYGVKD. The CDR3 DNA reads TGTGCCATCAGTGTTGGAGTAGCGGGAAACAATGAGCAGTTCTTC. As protein: CAISVGVAGNNEQFF.

This chain joins TRBV19 and TRBJ1-1; the match to TRBD1 covers 9 bases. Germline V gives CDR1 LNHDA, CDR2 SQIVND (reference sequence). The CDR3 is 14 amino acids. V trimming: 5 bases; J trimming: 5 bases; junction bases outside the gene matches: 6. CDR3 in DNA: TGTGCCAGTAGTGTGACAGGGGGAGGGACTGAAGCTTTCTTT. Translating gives CASSVTGGGTEAFF.

The V call is TRBV5-4, the J call TRBJ2-1; a weak D match, TRBD1 (5 bases). V was pared by 4 bases and J by 5 bases, with 13 bases between. CDR1 SGHNT and CDR2 YYREEE come from the germline V gene (reference sequence). The CDR3 spans 14 residues. CDR3: CASSKGDGDNEQFF. The CDR3 nucleotides are TGTGCCAGCAGCAAAGGGGATGGCGACAATGAGCAGTTCTTC.

The rearrangement uses TRBV15 and TRBJ2-7; 8 bases agree with TRBD1. This CDR3 comprises 15 residues. Germline V gene lookup returns CDR1 LNHNV and CDR2 YYDKDF (reference sequence). Losses at the gene ends were 0 bases for V and 7 bases for J; bases not matched to a gene: 8. Here the CDR3 DNA reads TGTGCCACCAGCAGAGATGGAAGACAGGGGAGGGAGCAGTACTTC. It yields the protein CATSRDGRQGREQYF.

The chain links TRBV28 to TRBJ2-1, with 12 positions matching TRBD2. V lost 4 bases to trimming and J lost 7 bases; unmatched junction nucleotides: 14. This CDR3 is built from 18 residues. The germline gives CDR1 MDHEN, CDR2 SYDVKM. The CDR3 DNA reads as TGTGCCAGCAGTTGGGGGAGGGTGACTAGCGGGAGCCAAAATGAGCAGTTCTTC. Translating it yields CASSWGRVTSGSQNEQFF.

In the case of this clone: The junction and the germline gene differ at one end; a read error may be behind it. The rearrangement links TRBV18 to TRBJ2-6; tentative D call: TRBD1 (6 bases). The CDR3 spans 17 residues. Germline assignment: CDR1 KGHSH and CDR2 LQKENI. CDR3 DNA: TGTGCCAGCTCACTGGACAGCCACCTCTCTGGGGCCAACGGCCTGACTTTC. This encodes CASSLDSHLSGANGLTF.

The chain has TRBV11-1 and TRBJ2-1; a weak D match, TRBD2 (7 bases). Germline V gives CDR1 SGHAT, CDR2 FQDESV (reference sequence). Trimming removed 3 bases from V and 9 bases from J, with 12 bases in between. The CDR3 sequence is 13 residues long. Here the CDR3 DNA reads TGTGCCAGCAGCTTGCGGGGGCGGGGTGAGCAGTTCTTC. This translates into CASSLRGRGEQFF.

V gene TRBV9 combines with J gene TRBJ2-1, with no clear D. The germline V and J ends were trimmed by 0 bases and 8 bases, with 9 bases remaining between them. From germline, CDR1 is SGDLS and CDR2 YYNGEE. The CDR3 covers 13 residues. CDR3 sequence reads: CASSVGSGDEQFF. CDR3 sequence (DNA): TGTGCCAGCAGCGTAGGATCGGGTGATGAGCAGTTCTTC.

J is TRBJ2-2 and V is TRBV27, with no clear D. Germline values: CDR1 MNHEY, CDR2 SMNVEV (reference sequence). There are 13 residues in the CDR3. The germline V and J ends were trimmed by 3 bases and 5 bases, with 7 bases remaining between them. This chain's CDR3 is CASSLSATGELFF. Here the CDR3 DNA reads TGTGCCAGCAGTTTGAGCGCTACCGGGGAGCTGTTTTTT.

The V and J genes are TRBV28 and TRBJ1-5, with D maybe TRBD1 (5 bases). Looked up from germline, CDR1 is MDHEN and CDR2 is SYDVKM. This CDR3 spans 15 amino acids. The germline V and J ends were trimmed by 3 bases and 1 base, with 10 bases remaining between them. The CDR3 protein is CASSLGDRSNQPQHF. CDR3 nucleotide sequence: TGTGCCAGCAGTTTGGGCGACAGAAGCAATCAGCCCCAGCATTTT.

This clone was picked up a small number of times. The chain is built from TRBV19 and TRBJ2-1; 8 bases align to TRBD1. This CDR3 region has 14 residues. Germline-derived CDR1 and CDR2 are LNHDA and SQIVND (reference sequence). After removal of 5 bases from V and 4 bases from J, the junction contained 4 bases not matched to a gene. The CDR3: CASSPGQEYNEQFF. The CDR3 region has the DNA TGTGCCAGTAGTCCGGGACAGGAGTACAATGAGCAGTTCTTC.

V gene TRBV28 combines with J gene TRBJ2-2; 11 nucleotides line up with TRBD2. The germline CDR1 and CDR2 sequences are MDHEN and SYDVKM. The V segment lost 10 bases and the J segment 6 bases; nucleotides outside the gene matches: 7. CDR3 length equals 14 residues. DNA for the CDR3: TGTGCCACCACACCGGGACTAGCGGCCGGGGAGCTGTTTTTT. This codes for CATTPGLAAGELFF.

CDR3 sequence: CASSFVYRGRSPSNQPQHF. Written as DNA, the CDR3 is TGTGCCAGCAGTTTCGTATACAGGGGAAGGTCACCTAGCAATCAGCCCCAGCATTTT. The chain recombines TRBV28 with TRBJ1-5, with 7 nucleotides matching TRBD1. Germline CDR1 is MDHEN and CDR2 is SYDVKM. V dropped 3 bases and J dropped 0; count of bases not matched to a gene: 14. This CDR3 is 19 amino acids long.

The chain uses TRBV11-2 and TRBJ2-3, with 8 bases identical to TRBD1. Germline V gene data show CDR1 as SGHAT and CDR2 as FQNNGV. The CDR3 sequence is 16 residues long. V was clipped by 5 bases and J by 3 bases; unmatched bases: 10. The CDR3 DNA is TGTGCCAGCAGCGGGCAGGGGGCTGATAGGACAGATACGCAGTATTTT. Protein product: CASSGQGADRTDTQYF.

V is TRBV28 and J is TRBJ2-7, with 7 positions matching TRBD1. This CDR3 has 15 residues. The ends lost 8 bases at V and 3 bases at J; junction bases unmatched: 13. Germline loops: CDR1 MDHEN, CDR2 SYDVKM. The CDR3 nucleotides read TGTGCCAGCTCAAACGACAGGGATGGTAGCTACGAGCAGTACTTC. This translates into CASSNDRDGSYEQYF.

The chain links TRBV28 to TRBJ2-3, with TRBD1 matching over 9 bases. The germline gives CDR1 MDHEN, CDR2 SYDVKM. The ends lost 6 bases at V and 5 bases at J; junction bases unmatched: 9. The CDR3 runs 15 residues. In DNA form, the CDR3 reads TGTGCCAGCAGCCCTTCCGGGACAGGGTTAGATACGCAGTATTTT. Amino acids: CASSPSGTGLDTQYF.

The V gene is TRBV30, the J gene TRBJ2-7; 7 positions match TRBD1. Germline V gene data show CDR1 as GTSNPN and CDR2 as SVGIG (reference sequence). The V gene end was trimmed by 2 bases and the J gene end by 3 bases; junction bases not matched to a gene: 4. The CDR3 has 13 amino acids. The CDR3 loop is CAWSPDRDYEQYF. The CDR3 DNA reads as TGTGCCTGGAGTCCCGACAGGGACTACGAGCAGTACTTC.

The table lists this clone with a count of one. V usage is TRBV14 and J usage is TRBJ1-1, with 8 bases lining up with TRBD1. Germline-derived CDR1 and CDR2 are SGHDN and FVKESK. The CDR3 totals 15 residues. Germline trimming cut 4 bases from V and 1 base from J; bases unmatched to any gene: 5. DNA of the CDR3: TGTGCCAGCAGCCGTCCCGGGACAGGGAACACTGAAGCTTTCTTT. It codes for CASSRPGTGNTEAFF.

The chain uses TRBV5-5 and TRBJ2-7; 14 bases agree with TRBD2. Germline V gives CDR1 SGHKS, CDR2 YYEKEE (reference sequence). V gave up 4 bases and J gave up 9 bases; unmatched junction bases: 12. The CDR3 totals 16 residues. The CDR3 DNA sequence: TGTGCCAGCAGCGTCGGGACTAGCGGGGGAGGAATTTTGCAGTACTTC. Translated, it gives CASSVGTSGGGILQYF.

V is TRBV11-1 and J is TRBJ2-2; TRBD1 agrees at 8 bases. The CDR3 extends over 16 amino acids. Germline values: CDR1 SGHAT, CDR2 FQDESV (reference sequence). V dropped 5 bases and J dropped 2; count of bases not matched to a gene: 7. CDR3 DNA sequence: TGTGCCAGCAGCACCCGGGACAGGCCTAACACCGGGGAGCTGTTTTTT. This encodes CASSTRDRPNTGELFF. Full variable domain (missing parts from reference TRBV11-1 and TRBJ2-2): EAEVAQSPRYKITEKSQAVAFWCDPISGHATLYWYRQILGQGPELLVQFQDESVVDDSQLPKDRFSAERLKGVDSTLKIQPAELGDSAMYLCASSTRDRPNTGELFFGEGSRLTVL.

This chain joins TRBV6-6 and TRBJ2-1, with D perhaps TRBD1 (6 bases). The ends were cut back, 10 bases at V and 8 bases at J, with 21 bases in the middle. The CDR3 loop spans 14 amino acids. Germline V gives CDR1 MNHNY, CDR2 SVGAGI (reference sequence). CDR3 sequence reads: CATTSGPGHDEQFF. The CDR3 DNA is TGTGCCACCACAAGCGGCCCGGGACACGATGAGCAGTTCTTC.